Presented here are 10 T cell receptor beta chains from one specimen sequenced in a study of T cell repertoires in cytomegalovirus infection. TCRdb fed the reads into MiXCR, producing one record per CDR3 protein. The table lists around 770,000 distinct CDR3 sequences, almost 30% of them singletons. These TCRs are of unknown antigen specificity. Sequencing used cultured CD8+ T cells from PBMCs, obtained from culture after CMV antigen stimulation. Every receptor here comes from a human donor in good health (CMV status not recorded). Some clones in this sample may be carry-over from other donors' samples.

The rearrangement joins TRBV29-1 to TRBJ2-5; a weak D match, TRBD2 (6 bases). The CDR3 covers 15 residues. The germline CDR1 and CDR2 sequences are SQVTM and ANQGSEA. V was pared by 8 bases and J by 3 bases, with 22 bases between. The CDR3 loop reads CSPGGRRVGEETQYF. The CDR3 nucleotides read TGCAGCCCCGGGGGTCGAAGGGTCGGCGAAGAGACCCAGTACTTC.

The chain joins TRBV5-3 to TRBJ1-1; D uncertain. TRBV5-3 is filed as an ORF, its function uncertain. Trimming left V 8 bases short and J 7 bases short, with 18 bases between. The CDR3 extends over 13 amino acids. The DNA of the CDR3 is TGTGCCAGCATGGGATCCGCGCCCGGTGAAGCTTTCTTT. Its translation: CASMGSAPGEAFF.

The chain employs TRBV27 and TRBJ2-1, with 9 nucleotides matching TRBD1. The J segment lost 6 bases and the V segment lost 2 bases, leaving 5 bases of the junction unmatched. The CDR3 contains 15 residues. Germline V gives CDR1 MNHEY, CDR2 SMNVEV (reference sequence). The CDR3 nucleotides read TGTGCCAGCAGTTTAGCGGGGACAGGGCCCAATGAGCAGTTCTTC. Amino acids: CASSLAGTGPNEQFF.

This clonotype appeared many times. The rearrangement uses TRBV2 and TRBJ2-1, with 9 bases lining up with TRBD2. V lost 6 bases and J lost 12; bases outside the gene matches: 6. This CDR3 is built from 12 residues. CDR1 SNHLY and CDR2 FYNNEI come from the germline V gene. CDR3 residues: CASRGTSPGQFF. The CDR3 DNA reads TGTGCCAGCAGGGGGACTAGCCCTGGGCAGTTCTTC.

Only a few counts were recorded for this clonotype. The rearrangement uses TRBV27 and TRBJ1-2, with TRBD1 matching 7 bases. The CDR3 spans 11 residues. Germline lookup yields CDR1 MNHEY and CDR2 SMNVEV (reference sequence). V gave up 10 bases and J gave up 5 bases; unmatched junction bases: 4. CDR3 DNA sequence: TGTGCCATCCTGACAGGGTATGGCTACACCTTC. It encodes CAILTGYGYTF.

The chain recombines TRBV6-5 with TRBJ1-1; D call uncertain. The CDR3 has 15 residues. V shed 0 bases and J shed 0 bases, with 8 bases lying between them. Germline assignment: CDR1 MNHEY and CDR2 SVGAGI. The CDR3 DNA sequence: TGTGCCAGCAGTTACTCTGGCAGGATGAACACTGAAGCTTTCTTT. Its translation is CASSYSGRMNTEAFF.

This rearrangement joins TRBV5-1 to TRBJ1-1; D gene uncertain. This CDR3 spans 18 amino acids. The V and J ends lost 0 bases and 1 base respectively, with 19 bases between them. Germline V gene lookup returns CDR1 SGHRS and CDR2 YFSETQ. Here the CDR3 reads CASSLALLPDGENTEAFF. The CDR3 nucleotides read TGCGCCAGCAGCTTGGCCCTACTACCGGACGGTGAGAACACTGAAGCTTTCTTT.

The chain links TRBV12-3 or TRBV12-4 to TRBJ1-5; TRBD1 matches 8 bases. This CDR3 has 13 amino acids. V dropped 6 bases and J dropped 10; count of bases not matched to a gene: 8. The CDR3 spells CASSSGTGSPQHF. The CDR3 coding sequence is TGTGCCAGCAGCTCCGGGACAGGTTCTCCCCAGCATTTT.

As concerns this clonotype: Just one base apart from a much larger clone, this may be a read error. The CDR3 coding sequence is TGTGCCAGCAGCGGGACCACTGAAGCTTTCTTT. Translation gives CASSGTTEAFF. This sequence joins TRBV9 and TRBJ1-1; D call uncertain. The CDR3 contains 11 residues. V lost 3 bases, J lost 4 bases, and 4 bases lay in between. CDR1 and CDR2 from the germline V gene are SGDLS and YYNGEE. The whole variable domain, filled in from reference TRBV9 and TRBJ1-1, reads DSGVTQTPKHLITATGQRVTLRCSPRSGDLSVYWYQQSLDQGLQFLIQYYNGEERAKGNILERFSAQQFPDLHSELNLSSLELGDSALYFCASSGTTEAFFGQGTRLTVV.

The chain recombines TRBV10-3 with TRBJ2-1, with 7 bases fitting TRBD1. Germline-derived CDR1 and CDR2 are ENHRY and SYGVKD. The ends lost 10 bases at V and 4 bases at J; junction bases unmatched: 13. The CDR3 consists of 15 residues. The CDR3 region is CASSITGDLYNEQFF. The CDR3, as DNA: TGTGCCAGCTCTATAACAGGGGACCTTTACAATGAGCAGTTCTTC.